This T cell receptor beta chain was observed in a study of T cells after yellow fever vaccination. MiXCR, run by TCRdb on the 5' RACE reads, gives a single entry per CDR3 protein. The sample includes about 210,000 distinct CDR3 sequences, approximately 3% of them seen just once. The CDR3 is made up of 13 amino acids. V was pared by 6 bases and J by 7 bases, with 12 bases between. Germline V gives CDR1 MNHEY, CDR2 SVGAGI. This clonotype appeared many times. Its antigen is not known. Study findings and constraints: From the bulk population, abundant clonotypes could contaminate and appear within FACS-sorted repertoires. Reappearing after the booster were most of the clones from primary vaccination (about 96% CD4, 85% to 90% CD8).

V usage is TRBV6-5 and J usage is TRBJ2-2; D might be TRBD1 (6 bases). This clonotype originated in a man between 18 and 29 years old who received the YFV17D yellow fever vaccine. Sample: CD4+ T cells sorted from PBMCs, taken 10 days after the yellow fever booster vaccination. The CDR3 region is CASRKQGGGELFF. The CDR3 coding sequence is TGTGCCAGCAGGAAACAGGGCGGCGGGGAGCTGTTTTTT.